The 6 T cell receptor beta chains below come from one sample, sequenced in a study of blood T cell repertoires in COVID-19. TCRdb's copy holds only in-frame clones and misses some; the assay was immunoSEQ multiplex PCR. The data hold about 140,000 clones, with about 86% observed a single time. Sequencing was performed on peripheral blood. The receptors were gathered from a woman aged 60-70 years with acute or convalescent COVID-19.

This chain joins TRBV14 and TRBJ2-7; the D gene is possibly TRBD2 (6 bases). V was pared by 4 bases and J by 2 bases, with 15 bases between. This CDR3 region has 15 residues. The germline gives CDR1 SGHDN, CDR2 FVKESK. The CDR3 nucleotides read TGTGCCAGCAGCCCCGCGGGACGGATTACCTACGAGCAGTACTTC. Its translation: CASSPAGRITYEQYF. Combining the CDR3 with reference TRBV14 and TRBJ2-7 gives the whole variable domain EAGVTQFPSHSVIEKGQTVTLRCDPISGHDNLYWYRRVMGKEIKFLLHFVKESKQDESGMPNNRFLAERTGGTYSTLKVQPAELEDSGVYFCASSPAGRITYEQYFGPGTRLTVT.

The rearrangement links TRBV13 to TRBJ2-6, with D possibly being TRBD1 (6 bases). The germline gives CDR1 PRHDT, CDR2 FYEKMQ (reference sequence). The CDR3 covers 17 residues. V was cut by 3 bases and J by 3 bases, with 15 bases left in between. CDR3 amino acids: CASSFGQGSDGANVLTF. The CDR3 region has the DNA TGTGCCAGCAGCTTTGGGCAGGGGAGTGATGGGGCCAACGTCCTGACTTTC.

The CDR3 loop reads CASSVVRETQYF. The CDR3 DNA is TGTGCCAGCTCTGTGGTGAGGGAGACCCAGTACTTC. The V gene is TRBV3-1 (or the pseudogene TRBV3-2), the J gene TRBJ2-5; D is ambiguous. V shed 8 bases and J shed 5 bases, with 12 bases lying between them. Looked up from germline, CDR1 is LGHDT and CDR2 is YNNKEL (reference sequence). The CDR3 extends over 12 amino acids.

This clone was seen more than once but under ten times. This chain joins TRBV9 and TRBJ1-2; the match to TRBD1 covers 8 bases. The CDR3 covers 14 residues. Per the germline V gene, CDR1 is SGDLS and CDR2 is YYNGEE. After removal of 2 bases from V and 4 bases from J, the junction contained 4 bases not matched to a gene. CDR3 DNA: TGTGCCAGCAGCGTCACGACAGGGGCCTATGGCTACACCTTC. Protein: CASSVTTGAYGYTF.

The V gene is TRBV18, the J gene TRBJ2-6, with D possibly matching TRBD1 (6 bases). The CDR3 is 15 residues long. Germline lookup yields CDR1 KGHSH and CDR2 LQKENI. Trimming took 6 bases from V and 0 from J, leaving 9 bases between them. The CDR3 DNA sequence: TGTGCCAGCTCGAGGGGGAGCTCTGGGGCCAACGTCCTGACTTTC. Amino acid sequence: CASSRGSSGANVLTF.

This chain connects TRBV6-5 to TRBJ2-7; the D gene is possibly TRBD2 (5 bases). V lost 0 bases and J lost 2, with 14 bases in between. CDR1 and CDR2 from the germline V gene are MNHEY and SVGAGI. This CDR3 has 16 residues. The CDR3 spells CASSYSSAGVTYEQYF. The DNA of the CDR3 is TGTGCCAGCAGTTACTCAAGCGCGGGTGTCACCTACGAGCAGTACTTC.